This is a list of T cell receptor beta chains from one sample in a study of cytomegalovirus exposure and HLA in healthy donors. Libraries were prepared by immunoSEQ multiplex PCR; TCRdb keeps only in-frame clonotypes and omits some of them. This table holds some 200,000 clones, roughly four fifths found once. Sequenced input: PBMCs. The origin of the receptors is a boy under 10 years old in good health and CMV-seronegative. Each CDR3 is given with its conserved first and last residue. The order of the fields is V gene, D gene, J gene, clone size, CDR3 DNA, CDR3 protein. The D gene is left open where the match is weak. Some rows mark clone size as missing; the rest say once, few, many or name a class of expanded clone.

v_gene: TRBV21-1; d_gene: -; j_gene: TRBJ1-1; abundance: -; CDR3nt: TGTGCCACCACACGGACCGACAGGGGAAAGGCTGAAGCTTTCTTT; CDR3aa: CATTRTDRGKAEAFF
v_gene: TRBV27; d_gene: -; j_gene: TRBJ2-2; abundance: once; CDR3nt: TGTGCCAGCAGTTTCGGGAACACCGGGGAGCTGTTTTTT; CDR3aa: CASSFGNTGELFF
v_gene: TRBV27; d_gene: TRBD1; j_gene: TRBJ1-1; abundance: -; CDR3nt: TGTGCCAGCAGTTCCAGGGGGGCGAACACTGAAGCTTTCTTT; CDR3aa: CASSSRGANTEAFF
v_gene: TRBV7-2; d_gene: TRBD1; j_gene: TRBJ2-5; abundance: -; CDR3nt: TGTGCCAGCAGCTTAGCGACAGGGGGCCGGGAGACCCAGTACTTC; CDR3aa: CASSLATGGRETQYF
v_gene: TRBV5-6; d_gene: TRBD1; j_gene: TRBJ2-1; abundance: -; CDR3nt: TGTGCCAGCAGCCCGAATGGACAGGGGTTTTACAATGAGCAGTTCTTC; CDR3aa: CASSPNGQGFYNEQFF
v_gene: TRBV27; d_gene: TRBD2; j_gene: TRBJ2-5; abundance: -; CDR3nt: TGTGCCAGCAGTTCCTCCCCGGCGGGGGTCGAGACCCAGTACTTC; CDR3aa: CASSSSPAGVETQYF
v_gene: TRBV7-9; d_gene: -; j_gene: TRBJ1-2; abundance: -; CDR3nt: TGTGCCAGCAGCGGGGGGGGAACTAACTATGGCTACACCTTC; CDR3aa: CASSGGGTNYGYTF
v_gene: TRBV28; d_gene: TRBD1; j_gene: TRBJ1-1; abundance: -; CDR3nt: TGTGCCAGCAATCGACAGGGTCTGACTAACACTGAAGCTTTCTTT; CDR3aa: CASNRQGLTNTEAFF
v_gene: TRBV18; d_gene: -; j_gene: TRBJ1-2; abundance: -; CDR3nt: TGTGCCAGCTCACCAGGGCGTGACTATGGCTACACCTTC; CDR3aa: CASSPGRDYGYTF
v_gene: TRBV27; d_gene: TRBD1; j_gene: TRBJ1-5; abundance: -; CDR3nt: TGTGCCAGCAGCCCACGTGGGGGGTGGCGGACAGGGAGCAATCAGCCCCAGCATTTT; CDR3aa: CASSPRGGWRTGSNQPQHF
v_gene: TRBV29-1; d_gene: -; j_gene: TRBJ1-1; abundance: few; CDR3nt: TGCAGCGTTGAAAAGCGTTTCATGAACACTGAAGCTTTCTTT; CDR3aa: CSVEKRFMNTEAFF
v_gene: TRBV5-4; d_gene: -; j_gene: TRBJ1-2; abundance: -; CDR3nt: TGTGCCAGCAGCTTGGTGGAGGGACGGGGCTACACCTTC; CDR3aa: CASSLVEGRGYTF
v_gene: TRBV4-1; d_gene: -; j_gene: TRBJ2-7; abundance: few; CDR3nt: TGCGCCAGCAGCCCTCTGACTACTTCCTACGAGCAGTACTTC; CDR3aa: CASSPLTTSYEQYF
v_gene: TRBV30; d_gene: TRBD1; j_gene: TRBJ1-3; abundance: -; CDR3nt: TGTGCCTGGATACAACAGGGGGCGCGGGGAAACACCATATATTTT; CDR3aa: CAWIQQGARGNTIYF
v_gene: TRBV10-3; d_gene: TRBD1; j_gene: TRBJ1-1; abundance: -; CDR3nt: TGTGCCATCAGTGAAGGGACAGGGGGCGGGAACACTGAAGCTTTCTTT; CDR3aa: CAISEGTGGGNTEAFF
v_gene: TRBV19; d_gene: -; j_gene: TRBJ1-2; abundance: -; CDR3nt: TGTGCCAGTAGTTGGGCGAACTATGGCTACACCTTC; CDR3aa: CASSWANYGYTF
v_gene: TRBV7-9; d_gene: -; j_gene: TRBJ1-1; abundance: -; CDR3nt: TGTGCCAGCAGCCCCCACGTTAGGCGGGGGACTGAAGCTTTCTTT; CDR3aa: CASSPHVRRGTEAFF
v_gene: TRBV9; d_gene: TRBD1; j_gene: TRBJ1-1; abundance: -; CDR3nt: TGTGCCAGCAGCGTACAGGGGGGAAACACTGAAGCTTTCTTT; CDR3aa: CASSVQGGNTEAFF
v_gene: TRBV19; d_gene: -; j_gene: TRBJ1-6; abundance: -; CDR3nt: TGTGCCAGTAGTAACAGGGCGAGATCACCCCTCCACTTT; CDR3aa: CASSNRARSPLHF
v_gene: TRBV5-4; d_gene: -; j_gene: TRBJ1-2; abundance: -; CDR3nt: TGTGCCAGCAGCTTGGCCGAACCTGGGGCCTATGGCTACACCTTC; CDR3aa: CASSLAEPGAYGYTF
v_gene: TRBV4-1; d_gene: -; j_gene: TRBJ1-2; abundance: -; CDR3nt: TGCGCCAGCAGCCAACTCCGGGACTCTAACTATGGCTACACCTTC; CDR3aa: CASSQLRDSNYGYTF
v_gene: TRBV19; d_gene: TRBD2; j_gene: TRBJ2-5; abundance: -; CDR3nt: TGTGCCAGTAGTAACGGGGGGGCGGTGGAGACCCAGTACTTC; CDR3aa: CASSNGGAVETQYF
v_gene: TRBV11-2; d_gene: TRBD1; j_gene: TRBJ2-5; abundance: -; CDR3nt: TGTGCCAGCAGCTTTTTAGACAGGGGTTGGGAAGAGACCCAGTACTTC; CDR3aa: CASSFLDRGWEETQYF
v_gene: TRBV19; d_gene: -; j_gene: TRBJ2-3; abundance: -; CDR3nt: TGTGCCAGTAGCCAAGGGGACTTCCGGTATACGCAGTATTTT; CDR3aa: CASSQGDFRYTQYF
v_gene: TRBV19; d_gene: TRBD1; j_gene: TRBJ1-6; abundance: few; CDR3nt: TGTGCCAGCGGACAGGGATGGTCACCCCTCCACTTT; CDR3aa: CASGQGWSPLHF
v_gene: TRBV9; d_gene: TRBD2; j_gene: TRBJ2-1; abundance: -; CDR3nt: TGTGCCAGCAGCGCGCGGGGGGGCACAGAGCAGTTCTTC; CDR3aa: CASSARGGTEQFF
v_gene: TRBV7-9; d_gene: -; j_gene: TRBJ2-7; abundance: -; CDR3nt: TGTGCCAGCAGCCCCCAAAACTACGAGCAGTACTTC; CDR3aa: CASSPQNYEQYF
v_gene: TRBV9; d_gene: -; j_gene: TRBJ2-3; abundance: -; CDR3nt: TGTGCCAGCAGTGCCCTGGGCGGGGGCCTAACAGATACGCAGTATTTT; CDR3aa: CASSALGGGLTDTQYF
v_gene: TRBV5-1; d_gene: TRBD1; j_gene: TRBJ2-3; abundance: -; CDR3nt: TGCGCCAGCACTCTACAGGGGGTAAGCACAGATACGCAGTATTTT; CDR3aa: CASTLQGVSTDTQYF
v_gene: TRBV4-2; d_gene: -; j_gene: TRBJ2-7; abundance: once; CDR3nt: TGTGCCAGCAGCCAACTCGGCGGGGGCCACTCCTACGAGCAGTACTTC; CDR3aa: CASSQLGGGHSYEQYF
v_gene: TRBV6-5; d_gene: -; j_gene: TRBJ1-6; abundance: -; CDR3nt: TGTGCCAGCAGGAGACTTCTCGGGGATAATTCACCCCTCCACTTT; CDR3aa: CASRRLLGDNSPLHF
v_gene: TRBV7-9; d_gene: TRBD2; j_gene: TRBJ2-5; abundance: once; CDR3nt: TGTTCCAGCAGCACCATTAGCGGGGGGACCCTCCAAGAGACCCAGTACTTC; CDR3aa: CSSSTISGGTLQETQYF
v_gene: TRBV7-2; d_gene: TRBD2; j_gene: TRBJ2-3; abundance: -; CDR3nt: TGTGCCAGCAGCTTAGGCAGCGGGGGGATCACAGATACGCAGTATTTT; CDR3aa: CASSLGSGGITDTQYF
v_gene: TRBV6-6; d_gene: -; j_gene: TRBJ2-5; abundance: -; CDR3nt: TGTGCCAGCACTATCAGAGGGAGGACCCAGTACTTC; CDR3aa: CASTIRGRTQYF
v_gene: TRBV29-1; d_gene: TRBD1; j_gene: TRBJ2-3; abundance: -; CDR3nt: TGCAGCGTTGACCCCCGGACAGGGGGCGCAGATACGCAGTATTTT; CDR3aa: CSVDPRTGGADTQYF
v_gene: TRBV18; d_gene: -; j_gene: TRBJ2-2; abundance: -; CDR3nt: TGTGCCAGCTCACCCCCCGGGACATCAGAGGAGGAGCTGTTTTTT; CDR3aa: CASSPPGTSEEELFF
v_gene: TRBV5-4; d_gene: -; j_gene: TRBJ1-2; abundance: -; CDR3nt: TGTGCCAGCAGCTTGTCAGGGGACTACACCTTC; CDR3aa: CASSLSGDYTF
v_gene: TRBV7-9; d_gene: -; j_gene: TRBJ2-3; abundance: -; CDR3nt: TGTGCCAGCAGCTTAGGTGCAAGCTACACAGATACGCAGTATTTT; CDR3aa: CASSLGASYTDTQYF
v_gene: TRBV27; d_gene: TRBD2; j_gene: TRBJ2-3; abundance: -; CDR3nt: TGTGCCAGCAGTTTATATAGCGGGGGGGCAGCAGATACGCAGTATTTT; CDR3aa: CASSLYSGGAADTQYF
v_gene: TRBV29-1; d_gene: -; j_gene: TRBJ1-2; abundance: once; CDR3nt: TGCAGCGCTGTTAGAATCTATGGCTACACCTTC; CDR3aa: CSAVRIYGYTF
v_gene: TRBV20-1; d_gene: -; j_gene: TRBJ2-7; abundance: -; CDR3nt: TGCAGTGCTAGAGGGAGGGGCGAGCAGTACTTC; CDR3aa: CSARGRGEQYF
v_gene: TRBV5-4; d_gene: -; j_gene: TRBJ1-5; abundance: -; CDR3nt: TGTGCCAGCAGCTGGGGGGGCGGGGCCCCCGGGCAGCCCCAGCATTTT; CDR3aa: CASSWGGGAPGQPQHF
v_gene: TRBV5-5; d_gene: -; j_gene: TRBJ2-7; abundance: -; CDR3nt: TGTGCCAGCAGCTCGGGGGTAGGTTACGAGCAGTACTTC; CDR3aa: CASSSGVGYEQYF
v_gene: TRBV11-2; d_gene: -; j_gene: TRBJ2-2; abundance: -; CDR3nt: TGTGCCAGCAGCTTAACGGCTAGGAGTTACACCGGGGAGCTGTTTTTT; CDR3aa: CASSLTARSYTGELFF
v_gene: TRBV18; d_gene: TRBD2; j_gene: TRBJ2-1; abundance: -; CDR3nt: TGTGCCAGCTCATTAACCCGGACTAGCGGGGGGGCCTATGAGCAGTTCTTC; CDR3aa: CASSLTRTSGGAYEQFF
v_gene: TRBV9; d_gene: -; j_gene: TRBJ2-7; abundance: -; CDR3nt: TGTGCCAGCAGCGTAGGACGGCAGGGTAACGAGCAGTACTTC; CDR3aa: CASSVGRQGNEQYF